This T cell receptor beta chain is from a study of CD8 T cells in ankylosing spondylitis. Study outcomes and limitations: A TCR beta motif of several highly homologous variants seemed to mark ankylosing spondylitis blood.

For this clonotype: Its specificity is unknown.

The CDR3 contains 13 residues. Germline CDR1 SQVTM, CDR2 ANQGSEA. V lost 7 bases and J 1 base, leaving 11 bases between the germline ends. TCRdb ran MiXCR on the 5' RACE reads and lists one entry per CDR3 protein. The data hold a few hundred thousand distinct CDR3 sequences, with approximately 20% observed a single time. What was sequenced was blood, either unsorted or a sorted T cell fraction (not recorded which). The sequence derives from a male donor with ankylosing spondylitis. The chain is built from TRBV29-1 and TRBJ1-3, with a weak D call TRBD1 (6 bases). This CDR3 is CSARGHSGNTIYF. The CDR3 DNA follows: TGCAGCGCCAGGGGACATTCTGGAAACACCATATATTTT.